Each of the 20 T cell receptor beta chains below was sequenced from the same sample in a study of beta chain features in type 1 diabetes. Sequencing targeted expressed TCRB transcripts, as all isolated RNA had been reverse transcribed. Assay: immunoSEQ multiplex PCR; the TCRdb copy retains only in-frame clones and omits some. The sample carries 620,000 or so clones, about 16% recorded once. Input material: naive CD4+ T cells from blood. The receptor set was obtained from a man aged 18 to 30 in good health.

The V call is TRBV28, the J call TRBJ2-1; D possibly matches TRBD1 or TRBD2 (5 bases each). This CDR3 contains 16 residues. CDR1 MDHEN and CDR2 SYDVKM come from the germline V gene. The V end was cut by 7 bases, the J end by 8 bases, with 24 bases between. The CDR3 spells CASTSTPGPRADEQFF. CDR3 DNA sequence: TGTGCCAGCACCTCCACGCCGGGACCGCGTGCGGATGAGCAGTTCTTC.

This clone was detected only a few times. This chain connects TRBV7-2 to TRBJ2-3; D uncertain. Trimming stripped 4 bases from V and 0 bases from J, with 11 bases between. CDR3 length: 15 residues. Germline loops: CDR1 SGHTA, CDR2 FQGNSA. CDR3 nucleotide sequence: TGTGCCAGCAGCTCTATAGTGACTAGCACAGATACGCAGTATTTT. Translating it yields CASSSIVTSTDTQYF. The full variable domain, rest sourced from reference TRBV7-2 and TRBJ2-3, is GAGVSQSPSNKVTEKGKDVELRCDPISGHTALYWYRQSLGQGLEFLIYFQGNSAPDKSGLPSDRFSAERTGGSVSTLTIQRTQQEDSAVYLCASSSIVTSTDTQYFGPGTRLTVL.

This clone was seen a few times. CDR3 coding DNA: TGTGCCAGCAGCTTAGCGGGCAAATCCTACGAGCAGTACTTC. Translated, it gives CASSLAGKSYEQYF. This chain uses TRBV7-2 with TRBJ2-7; D not resolved. CDR1 and CDR2 from the germline V gene are SGHTA and FQGNSA. Trimming pared 0 bases from V and 1 base from J, leaving 7 bases between. The CDR3 consists of 14 residues.

The rearrangement uses TRBV9 and TRBJ2-1; 7 positions agree with TRBD2. The CDR3 extends over 15 amino acids. Per germline, CDR1 SGDLS and CDR2 YYNGEE. V gave up 4 bases and J gave up 4 bases; unmatched junction bases: 8. The CDR3 here is CASSSRLAVYNEQFF. CDR3 nucleotide sequence: TGTGCCAGCAGCAGCCGACTAGCAGTTTACAATGAGCAGTTCTTC. Using reference TRBV9 and TRBJ2-1 for the parts outside the CDR3, the full variable domain is DSGVTQTPKHLITATGQRVTLRCSPRSGDLSVYWYQQSLDQGLQFLIQYYNGEERAKGNILERFSAQQFPDLHSELNLSSLELGDSALYFCASSSRLAVYNEQFFGPGTRLTVL.

J is TRBJ1-2 and V is TRBV6-6; D unresolved. V lost 6 bases, J lost 3 bases, and 11 bases lay in between. Germline CDR1 is MNHNY and CDR2 is SVGAGI (reference sequence). This CDR3 region has 13 residues. DNA for the CDR3: TGTGCCAGCAGCCTCCAGACTTACTATGGCTACACCTTC. Translated: CASSLQTYYGYTF.

This chain connects TRBV7-2 to TRBJ2-7; D not resolved. Looked up from germline, CDR1 is SGHTA and CDR2 is FQGNSA. The CDR3 contains 13 residues. Between the trimmed V and J ends, which lost 1 base and 3 bases, there was a span of 7 bases. The CDR3 DNA sequence: TGTGCCAGCAGCTTAGACAGAAACTACGAGCAGTACTTC. Translation: CASSLDRNYEQYF.

The chain carries TRBV5-1 and TRBJ2-3; D gene ambiguous. The CDR3 runs 11 residues. Germline V lookup: CDR1 SGHRS, CDR2 YFSETQ. Trimming took 7 bases from V and 5 from J, leaving 8 bases between them. The CDR3 loop is CASSSLDTQYF. The CDR3 coding sequence is TGCGCCAGCTCCTCGCTAGATACGCAGTATTTT.

This clone occurred a few times. This rearrangement joins TRBV19 to TRBJ2-5, with 9 bases matching TRBD1. The CDR3 extends over 16 amino acids. Germline lookup yields CDR1 LNHDA and CDR2 SQIVND (reference sequence). The V segment lost 6 bases and the J segment 4 bases; nucleotides outside the gene matches: 12. CDR3 region: CASRTRPGQGGETQYF. CDR3 DNA sequence: TGTGCCAGTAGGACCCGGCCGGGACAGGGTGGAGAGACCCAGTACTTC.

This sequence joins TRBV7-3 and TRBJ2-2; perhaps D is TRBD1 or TRBD2 (5 bases each). The CDR3 has 16 residues. Germline CDR1 is SGHTA and CDR2 is FQGTGA. The V end lost 5 bases, the J end lost 0 bases, and 13 bases lay between the germline ends. CDR3 protein: CASSPSGTTNTGELFF. The CDR3 region has the DNA TGTGCCAGCAGCCCCTCCGGGACGACGAACACCGGGGAGCTGTTTTTT. Drawing the rest from reference TRBV7-3 and TRBJ2-2, the complete variable domain is GAGVSQTPSNKVTEKGKYVELRCDPISGHTALYWYRQSLGQGPEFLIYFQGTGAADDSGLPNDRFFAVRPEGSVSTLKIQRTERGDSAVYLCASSPSGTTNTGELFFGEGSRLTVL.

This chain links TRBV25-1 with TRBJ2-1; weak D call: TRBD1 (6 bases). This CDR3 is built from 13 residues. Between the trimmed V and J ends, which lost 5 bases and 6 bases, there was a span of 11 bases. Germline V gene sequence: CDR1 MGHDK, CDR2 SYGVNS. CDR3 coding DNA: TGTGCCAGCAGTCCCCAGGGGAGCAATGAGCAGTTCTTC. This codes for CASSPQGSNEQFF.

V gene TRBV6-5 combines with J gene TRBJ1-2; possibly TRBD1 for D (6 bases). Trimming stripped 6 bases from V and 8 bases from J, with 13 bases between. Germline V gives CDR1 MNHEY, CDR2 SVGAGI. The CDR3 is made up of 12 amino acids. The DNA of the CDR3 is TGTGCCAGCAGAGACCCAGGGGCCGGCTACACCTTC. It yields the protein CASRDPGAGYTF.

The V and J genes are TRBV10-3 and TRBJ2-2; D could derive from TRBD1 or TRBD2 (5 bases each). The ends were cut back, 2 bases at V and 1 base at J, with 14 bases in the middle. Germline V lookup: CDR1 ENHRY, CDR2 SYGVKD. The CDR3 spans 17 residues. CDR3 sequence reads: CAISERRQGLNTGELFF. The CDR3 region has the DNA TGTGCCATCAGTGAGAGGAGGCAGGGCCTGAACACCGGGGAGCTGTTTTTT.

This chain joins TRBV27 and TRBJ1-5; D is uncertain. Germline assignment: CDR1 MNHEY and CDR2 SMNVEV (reference sequence). V was pared by 2 bases and J by 0 bases, with 14 bases between. The CDR3 is made up of 17 amino acids. CDR3 protein: CASSLEGPFYSNQPQHF. DNA for the CDR3: TGTGCCAGCAGTTTAGAAGGCCCCTTTTATAGCAATCAGCCCCAGCATTTT.

This clone turned up a few times. V and J are TRBV5-1 and TRBJ2-3; 8 bases line up with TRBD2. The CDR3 is 17 amino acids. V gave up 0 bases and J gave up 0 bases; unmatched junction bases: 6. CDR1 is SGHRS, CDR2 YFSETQ, per germline. The CDR3 DNA follows: TGCGCCAGCAGCTTGGCCGGACTAGCCTTTAGCACAGATACGCAGTATTTT. Its translation: CASSLAGLAFSTDTQYF. The whole variable domain, remainder taken from reference TRBV5-1 and TRBJ2-3, is KAGVTQTPRYLIKTRGQQVTLSCSPISGHRSVSWYQQTPGQGLQFLFEYFSETQRNKGNFPGRFSGRQFSNSRSEMNVSTLELGDSALYLCASSLAGLAFSTDTQYFGPGTRLTVL.

V gene TRBV27 combines with J gene TRBJ2-7; D is perhaps TRBD1 (5 bases). Germline CDR1 is MNHEY and CDR2 is SMNVEV (reference sequence). Trimming took off 7 bases at V and 1 base at J, with 17 bases between the two ends. The CDR3 is 15 residues long. The CDR3 DNA is TGTGCCAGCACCCGGGTAGGGGCGATATCCTACGAGCAGTACTTC. It yields the protein CASTRVGAISYEQYF.

As concerns this clone: Other DNA sequences in the same sample also yield this CDR3. V is TRBV18 and J is TRBJ2-2, with D hard to call. Trimming removed 3 bases from V and 1 base from J, with 12 bases in between. Germline V gene sequence: CDR1 KGHSH, CDR2 LQKENI. This CDR3 comprises 16 residues. The CDR3 loop reads CASSPKSTKNTGELFF. In nucleotides, the CDR3 is TGTGCCAGCTCACCTAAAAGTACAAAGAACACCGGGGAGCTGTTTTTT. Full variable domain (outside the CDR3, taken from reference TRBV18 and TRBJ2-2): NAGVMQNPRHLVRRRGQEARLRCSPMKGHSHVYWYRQLPEEGLKFMVYLQKENIIDESGMPKERFSAEFPKEGPSILRIQQVVRGDSAAYFCASSPKSTKNTGELFFGEGSRLTVL.

This clone was counted between two and nine times. V usage is TRBV30 and J usage is TRBJ2-3, with 16 positions matching TRBD2. Germline CDR1 and CDR2: GTSNPN and SVGIG (reference sequence). With V trimmed by 4 bases and J by 0 bases, 7 bases remained unmatched. This CDR3 spans 18 amino acids. In DNA form, the CDR3 reads TGTGCCTGGAATCCGGGACTAGCGGGGGGGCCTAGCACAGATACGCAGTATTTT. Amino acids: CAWNPGLAGGPSTDTQYF. Full variable domain (missing parts from reference TRBV30 and TRBJ2-3): SQTIHQWPATLVQPVGSPLSLECTVEGTSNPNLYWYRQAAGRGLQLLFYSVGIGQISSEVPQNLSASRPQDRQFILSSKKLLLSDSGFYLCAWNPGLAGGPSTDTQYFGPGTRLTVL.

V gene TRBV12-2 combines with J gene TRBJ1-5. TRBV12-2 is deemed a pseudogene. There are 14 residues in the CDR3. In DNA form, the CDR3 reads TGTGCAAGTCGCCGTCGATATAGCAATCAGCCCCAGCATTTT. Protein sequence: CASRRRYSNQPQHF.

This chain joins TRBV7-6 and TRBJ2-1, with 7 bases fitting TRBD2. The CDR3 contains 16 residues. The V gene end was trimmed by 1 base and the J gene end by 2 bases; junction bases not matched to a gene: 5. Germline CDR1 SGHVS, CDR2 FNYEAQ. The chain's CDR3 is CASSLVAAGPYNEQFF. The CDR3, as DNA: TGTGCCAGCAGCTTAGTGGCAGCGGGACCCTACAATGAGCAGTTCTTC.

The chain uses TRBV29-1 and TRBJ1-5; D unclear. Looked up from germline, CDR1 is SQVTM and CDR2 is ANQGSEA. The CDR3 spans 12 residues. V was trimmed by 8 bases and J by 0 bases, leaving 8 bases between them. The DNA of the CDR3 is TGCAGCTGTGGGTATAGCAATCAGCCCCAGCATTTT. The encoded protein is CSCGYSNQPQHF.